One and the same sample provided the 16 T cell receptor beta chains below, sequenced in a study of T cells in Graves' hyperthyroidism and ophthalmopathy. Regions amplified from RNA transcripts were the TCR beta CDR3 regions. Carried out on the TCR CDR3, a first-round RT-PCR used the HTBI primer set. Each CDR3 protein gets one entry after TCRdb re-called the multiplex PCR reads with MiXCR. The data contain 480,000 or so distinct CDR3 sequences, 46% of them singletons. Sequencing was performed on peripheral blood or thyroid tissue (not recorded which). All receptors come from an adult woman with Graves' disease, either hyperthyroidism or ophthalmopathy (not recorded which).

This clonotype was observed many times. The chain combines TRBV19 with TRBJ2-5; D perhaps matches TRBD2 (6 bases). The length of the CDR3 is 15 residues. CDR1 is LNHDA, CDR2 SQIVND, per germline (reference sequence). The V end lost 6 bases, the J end lost 2 bases, and 16 bases lay between the germline ends. The CDR3 here is CASSYRWTTQETQYF. The CDR3 nucleotides read TGTGCCAGTAGCTATAGATGGACTACACAAGAGACCCAGTACTTC.

About this clonotype itself: This sequence may be a read error, since a much larger clone differs from it by one base. The chain couples TRBV19 to TRBJ2-2; unclear D gene. Germline CDR1 and CDR2: LNHDA and SQIVND (reference sequence). CDR3 size: 15 residues. The CDR3 nucleotides read TGTGCCGGTAGTATATTGTGGGCCCACACCGGGGAGCTGTTTTTT. Amino acids: CAGSILWAHTGELFF.

This chain connects TRBV6-6 to TRBJ1-3, with D unclear. The CDR3 is 13 residues long. Trimming removed 5 bases from V and 0 bases from J, with 5 bases in between. The germline V gene has CDR1 MNHNY and CDR2 SVGAGI (reference sequence). The CDR3 coding sequence is TGTGCCAGCAGTACCAGCTCTGGAAACACCATATATTTT. Translating gives CASSTSSGNTIYF.

This clonotype was seen only a few times. The J gene is TRBJ2-5, the V gene TRBV7-6; TRBD2 might be the D (5 bases). CDR3 size: 13 residues. Per the germline V gene, CDR1 is SGHVS and CDR2 is FNYEAQ. The ends were cut back, 8 bases at V and 0 bases at J, with 10 bases in the middle. This CDR3 reads CASGPGNQETQYF. CDR3 in DNA: TGTGCCAGCGGCCCCGGGAACCAAGAGACCCAGTACTTC.

In this sample, this clonotype turned up many times. The chain carries TRBV20-1 and TRBJ1-6, with TRBD1 matching 12 bases. This CDR3 is built from 15 residues. Germline V gives CDR1 DFQATT, CDR2 SNEGSKA (reference sequence). The trim removed 5 bases at V and 5 bases at J, leaving 4 bases unmatched. CDR3 DNA sequence: TGCAGTGCTCAGGGACAGGGGGCGGATAATTCACCCCTCCACTTT. This sequence encodes CSAQGQGADNSPLHF.

In regard to this clonotype: No DNA is shown, since the ends of the CDR3 on it are uncertain; the CDR3 is the one TCRdb lists. The rearrangement joins TRBV24-1 to TRBJ2-5; the table's D call TRBD2 went unverified against the DNA. From germline, CDR1 is KGHDR and CDR2 SFDVKD. The CDR3 is 22 residues long, counting both termini. The CDR3 sequence: CATSDLRDGDGYTFGRYETQYF.

The CDR3 region has the DNA TGTGCCACCAGCAGAGATCACAGGGGGCTGGTGAACACTGAAGCTTTCTTT. Its protein is CATSRDHRGLVNTEAFF. The chain joins TRBV15 to TRBJ1-1; 9 positions agree with TRBD1. CDR1 and CDR2 from the germline V gene are LNHNV and YYDKDF (reference sequence). Trimming at V came to 0 bases and at J to 0 bases, leaving 5 bases not matched to a gene. This CDR3 contains 17 residues.

There are a few counts of this clonotype. The chain carries TRBV20-1 and TRBJ2-2; 9 positions agree with TRBD1. The CDR3 extends over 16 amino acids. V shed 0 bases, J shed 3 bases, and the junction held 5 bases outside the gene matches. Germline loops: CDR1 DFQATT, CDR2 SNEGSKA (reference sequence). The CDR3 DNA reads TGCAGTGCTAGAGATCGGAGGACAGGGGACACCGGGGAGCTGTTTTTT. It codes for CSARDRRTGDTGELFF.

The V and J genes are TRBV11-2 and TRBJ1-1; tentatively, D is TRBD1 (5 bases). V lost 4 bases, J lost 1 base, and 13 bases lay in between. There are 15 residues in the CDR3. From germline, CDR1 is SGHAT and CDR2 FQNNGV. The CDR3, as DNA: TGTGCCAGCAGCTCCCTCCGGGGCAAGAACACTGAAGCTTTCTTT. Amino acids: CASSSLRGKNTEAFF. The whole variable domain, filled in from reference TRBV11-2 and TRBJ1-1, reads EAGVAQSPRYKIIEKRQSVAFWCNPISGHATLYWYQQILGQGPKLLIQFQNNGVVDDSQLPKDRFSAERLKGVDSTLKIQPAKLEDSAVYLCASSSLRGKNTEAFFGQGTRLTVV.

This chain joins TRBV2 and TRBJ2-7, with a tentative D call TRBD1 (6 bases). The CDR3 has 13 residues. Germline V lookup: CDR1 SNHLY, CDR2 FYNNEI. Deletions cut 7 bases from V and 6 bases from J, with 16 bases between. The CDR3: CASNAGTFAEQYF. The DNA for the CDR3 is TGTGCCAGCAACGCCGGGACATTCGCCGAGCAGTACTTC.

The chain's CDR3 is CASSRGENEKLFF. In DNA, the CDR3 is TGCGCCAGCAGCAGGGGGGAGAATGAAAAACTGTTTTTT. The rearrangement uses TRBV10-2 and TRBJ1-4; 7 nucleotides align to TRBD1. V dropped 6 bases and J dropped 5; count of bases not matched to a gene: 3. This CDR3 contains 13 residues. Germline-derived CDR1 and CDR2 are WSHSY and SAAADI.

The V call is TRBV5-1, the J call TRBJ1-1; D unresolved. Germline V gene sequence: CDR1 SGHRS, CDR2 YFSETQ. V dropped 4 bases and J dropped 1 base, with 11 bases sitting between them. The CDR3 consists of 14 residues. CDR3 region: CASSPGLPNTEAFF. CDR3 sequence (DNA): TGCGCCAGCAGCCCTGGACTCCCGAACACTGAAGCTTTCTTT.

This clonotype was counted many times. CDR3 in amino acids: CASSLEAGATEAFF. DNA of the CDR3: TGTGCCAGCAGCTTGGAGGCCGGGGCCACTGAAGCTTTCTTT. The chain is built from TRBV5-4 and TRBJ1-1; possible D gene TRBD1, 5 bases. V was cut by 0 bases and J by 4 bases, with 10 bases left in between. The length of the CDR3 is 14 residues. Germline assignment: CDR1 SGHNT and CDR2 YYREEE (reference sequence). The full variable domain, with the rest looked up from reference TRBV5-4 and TRBJ1-1, is ETGVTQSPTHLIKTRGQQVTLRCSSQSGHNTVSWYQQALGQGPQFIFQYYREEENGRGNFPPRFSGLQFPNYSSELNVNALELDDSALYLCASSLEAGATEAFFGQGTRLTVV.

The genes are TRBV6-1 and TRBJ1-1, with 7 bases identical to TRBD1. CDR3 length: 13 amino acids. Germline CDR1 and CDR2: MNHNS and SASEGT. Losses at the gene ends were 8 bases for V and 1 base for J; bases not matched to a gene: 4. CDR3 protein: CASARTGNTEAFF. The CDR3 DNA reads TGTGCCAGCGCTCGGACAGGGAACACTGAAGCTTTCTTT.

This clonotype was seen a handful of times. The chain combines TRBV12-3 or TRBV12-4 with TRBJ2-5; tentative D call: TRBD2 (6 bases). CDR3 length: 13 amino acids. Trimming took 6 bases from V and 5 from J, leaving 13 bases between them. In DNA form, the CDR3 reads TGTGCCAGCAGCTCGGGACTGTGGGAGACCCAGTACTTC. It translates to CASSSGLWETQYF.

This clonotype showed up just a few times. The chain carries TRBV5-4 and TRBJ2-7; unclear D gene. The CDR3 totals 17 residues. Germline V gene lookup returns CDR1 SGHNT and CDR2 YYREEE (reference sequence). V lost 0 bases, J lost 6 bases, and 22 bases lay in between. The CDR3 nucleotides are TGTGCCAGCAGCTTGGGTAAGGTCAGCCCCCAAAGGAGCGAGCAGTACTTC. Encoded protein: CASSLGKVSPQRSEQYF.